Listed below are T cell receptor beta chains from one sample, sequenced in a study of human T cells and chemical hapten exposure. TCRdb reprocessed the RACE reads with MiXCR, giving one entry per CDR3 protein. The sample includes roughly 380,000 distinct CDR3 sequences, 4.8% of them seen just once. The sequencing used whole blood, collected in connection with sensitization to the hapten diphenylcyclopropenone (DPC). All receptors come from a woman aged 45-60 years with alopecia areata. Some clones in this sample may be carry-over from other donors' samples. Each CDR3 is given with its conserved first and last residue. Fields, in order: CDR3 DNA, CDR3 protein, clone size, D gene, J gene, V gene. D genes are given only for firm matches. Clone size is not always given. Where it is, it says once, few, many or a class for expanded clones.

cdr3_nt: TGTGCCAGCAGCTTGGGGCAGGGGTTCGGCACAGATACGCAGTATTTT
cdr3_aa: CASSLGQGFGTDTQYF
clone_size: few
d_call: -
j_call: TRBJ2-3
v_call: TRBV5-5

cdr3_nt: TGTGCCAGCAGGCTTACGGGGGCTGGGAACACTGAAGCTTTCTTT
cdr3_aa: CASRLTGAGNTEAFF
clone_size: few
d_call: -
j_call: TRBJ1-1
v_call: TRBV14

cdr3_nt: TGCAGCGTTGTTCTCCGGGACAGGGGGTTTCATGAGCAGTTCTTC
cdr3_aa: CSVVLRDRGFHEQFF
clone_size: few
d_call: TRBD1
j_call: TRBJ2-1
v_call: TRBV29-1

cdr3_nt: TGTGCCAGCAGTCCCAGTCGAGCGCAGACAGATACGCAGTATTTT
cdr3_aa: CASSPSRAQTDTQYF
clone_size: many
d_call: -
j_call: TRBJ2-3
v_call: TRBV6-5

cdr3_nt: TGCGCCAGCAGCCAAGTACAGCGGCAGGCCGGGGAGCTGTTTTTT
cdr3_aa: CASSQVQRQAGELFF
clone_size: many
d_call: -
j_call: TRBJ2-2
v_call: TRBV4-1

cdr3_nt: TGTGCCAGCAGCTTAGGGGGCCCCAGGGGCGAAGCTTTCTTT
cdr3_aa: CASSLGGPRGEAFF
clone_size: many
d_call: -
j_call: TRBJ1-1
v_call: TRBV11-2

cdr3_nt: TGCGCCAGCAGCTTGACCAGCGGGGGTACTAATATCGTCCTGACTTTC
cdr3_aa: CASSLTSGGTNIVLTF
clone_size: -
d_call: TRBD2
j_call: TRBJ2-6
v_call: TRBV5-1

cdr3_nt: TGTGCCAGCAGGATCACAGATACGCAGTATTTT
cdr3_aa: CASRITDTQYF
clone_size: many
d_call: -
j_call: TRBJ2-3
v_call: TRBV12-3/TRBV12-4

cdr3_nt: TGTGCCACCTTTACAGGGACCTACGCAACTAATGAAAAACTGTTTTTT
cdr3_aa: CATFTGTYATNEKLFF
clone_size: many
d_call: -
j_call: TRBJ1-4
v_call: TRBV15

cdr3_nt: TGTGCCAGCAGTCACCGGGACTTCACCGCCTACGAGCAGTACTTC
cdr3_aa: CASSHRDFTAYEQYF
clone_size: many
d_call: -
j_call: TRBJ2-7
v_call: TRBV12-3/TRBV12-4

cdr3_nt: TGCAGTGCTAGATCCGGACCCAAAAACATTCAGTACTTC
cdr3_aa: CSARSGPKNIQYF
clone_size: -
d_call: -
j_call: TRBJ2-4
v_call: TRBV20-1